Following are 29 T cell receptor beta chains from one sample sequenced in a study of blood T cell repertoires in COVID-19. TCRdb's table, derived via immunoSEQ multiplex PCR, lists solely in-frame clones and lacks some. The sample yields a few hundred thousand clones, about three quarters seen once. Sequencing was carried out using peripheral blood. All receptors derive from a woman aged 70-85 years with acute or convalescent COVID-19.

This chain connects TRBV7-9 to TRBJ2-6, with D maybe TRBD1 (5 bases). Germline loops: CDR1 SEHNR, CDR2 FQNEAQ (reference sequence). Trimming shortened V by 4 bases and J by 2 bases, and 15 bases separated the two germline ends. CDR3 length equals 17 residues. This CDR3 reads CASSSQETLTGANVLTF. CDR3 coding DNA: TGTGCCAGCAGCTCACAGGAAACCCTTACTGGGGCCAACGTCCTGACTTTC.

The rearrangement links TRBV5-8 to TRBJ1-5; 9 bases line up with TRBD1. The CDR3 runs 14 residues. Germline values: CDR1 SGHTS, CDR2 YDEGEE. V gave up 4 bases and J gave up 7 bases; unmatched junction bases: 6. This CDR3 reads CASSPDRGRQPQHF. CDR3 DNA sequence: TGTGCCAGCAGCCCGGACAGGGGACGCCAGCCCCAGCATTTT.

The chain combines TRBV5-8 with TRBJ2-3; TRBD2 might be the D (7 bases). V lost 4 bases, J lost 3 bases, and 18 bases lay in between. CDR1 is SGHTS, CDR2 YDEGEE, per germline. The CDR3 runs to 16 residues. CDR3 sequence: CASSSGGGGWTDTQYF. The CDR3 DNA reads as TGTGCCAGCAGCAGTGGTGGGGGGGGCTGGACAGATACGCAGTATTTT.

The chain recombines TRBV11-2 with TRBJ2-5, with TRBD2 identical over 8 bases. The CDR3 covers 15 residues. V gave up 5 bases and J gave up 1 base; unmatched junction bases: 6. Per germline, CDR1 SGHAT and CDR2 FQNNGV. CDR3 sequence: CASSPGGTIQETQYF. CDR3 bases: TGTGCCAGCAGCCCGGGGGGGACAATCCAAGAGACCCAGTACTTC.

This clone was seen at least ten times. V usage is TRBV19 and J usage is TRBJ2-2, with 7 bases identical to TRBD1. The CDR3 consists of 14 residues. Trimming cost V 4 bases and J 6 bases; bases outside gene matches: 5. Germline CDR1 and CDR2: LNHDA and SQIVND (reference sequence). This CDR3 is CASSRQGVAGELFF. The CDR3, as DNA: TGTGCCAGTAGTAGACAGGGAGTGGCCGGGGAGCTGTTTTTT. Combining the CDR3 with reference TRBV19 and TRBJ2-2 gives the whole variable domain DGGITQSPKYLFRKEGQNVTLSCEQNLNHDAMYWYRQDPGQGLRLIYYSQIVNDFQKGDIAEGYSVSREKKESFPLTVTSAQKNPTAFYLCASSRQGVAGELFFGEGSRLTVL.

This chain links TRBV5-1 with TRBJ2-7, with TRBD2 identical over 7 bases. The CDR3 covers 13 residues. V was pared by 4 bases and J by 3 bases, with 4 bases of the junction left unmatched. CDR1 and CDR2 from the germline V gene are SGHRS and YFSETQ. DNA of the CDR3: TGCGCCAGCAGCCCCCGGGACTACTACGAGCAGTACTTC. It specifies CASSPRDYYEQYF.

The table lists this clone with a count of one. V gene TRBV7-2 combines with J gene TRBJ1-2, with D perhaps matching TRBD1 (6 bases). The V and J ends lost 4 bases and 3 bases respectively, with 15 bases between them. The CDR3 spans 15 residues. In germline, CDR1 is SGHTA, CDR2 FQGNSA. CDR3 bases: TGTGCCAGCAGCTCTAGAAGTGGGGGCGACTATGGCTACACCTTC. Protein product: CASSSRSGGDYGYTF.

The gene calls are TRBV2 and TRBJ1-5; the D is unclear. The CDR3 has 14 residues. Trimming stripped 5 bases from V and 7 bases from J, with 15 bases between. Looked up from germline, CDR1 is SNHLY and CDR2 is FYNNEI. The CDR3 DNA sequence: TGTGCCAGCAGTTTGACGGGAGGTCGGCAGCCCCAGCATTTT. Translation gives CASSLTGGRQPQHF.

This rearrangement joins TRBV3-1 (or the pseudogene TRBV3-2) to TRBJ2-5, with a possible D match to TRBD2 (5 bases). This CDR3 spans 16 amino acids. Per germline, CDR1 LGHDT and CDR2 YNNKEL (reference sequence). V lost 3 bases, J lost 4 bases, and 18 bases lay in between. The CDR3, as DNA: TGTGCCAGCAGCCATAAGAGGGTGTTGTTGGTAGAGACCCAGTACTTC. Translating it yields CASSHKRVLLVETQYF.

J is TRBJ2-3 and V is TRBV19; the match to TRBD1 covers 9 bases. This CDR3 region has 14 residues. The J segment lost 4 bases and the V segment lost 5 bases, leaving 4 bases of the junction unmatched. The germline V gene encodes CDR1 LNHDA and CDR2 SQIVND (reference sequence). The CDR3 is CASSETGGADTQYF. CDR3 DNA: TGTGCCAGTAGTGAAACAGGGGGCGCAGATACGCAGTATTTT.

The rearrangement uses TRBV10-3 and TRBJ2-2; 11 bases align to TRBD2. The CDR3 is 16 amino acids. Germline loops: CDR1 ENHRY, CDR2 SYGVKD. After removal of 4 bases from V and 4 bases from J, the junction contained 5 bases not matched to a gene. CDR3 in amino acids: CAISASSGGTTGELFF. The CDR3, as DNA: TGTGCCATCAGTGCATCTAGCGGGGGGACCACCGGGGAGCTGTTTTTT.

The table lists this clone with a few counts. J is TRBJ1-5 and V is TRBV10-1; D is ambiguous. Germline CDR1 WNHNN, CDR2 SYGVQD (reference sequence). The CDR3 is 12 amino acids. Trimming stripped 10 bases from V and 5 bases from J, with 12 bases between. In DNA form, the CDR3 reads TGCGCCACCGGTTCCGAAGATCAGCCCCAGCATTTT. Encoded protein: CATGSEDQPQHF.

The sample holds one count of this clone. The V and J genes are TRBV18 and TRBJ2-5; D is undetermined. This CDR3 has 15 residues. V was shortened by 4 bases and J by 0 bases, with 12 bases between the two germline ends. CDR1 is KGHSH and CDR2 is LQKENI in the germline V gene. CDR3 in amino acids: CASSQSTAYQETQYF. The CDR3 coding sequence is TGTGCCAGCTCACAATCAACTGCGTACCAAGAGACCCAGTACTTC.

The chain recombines TRBV5-1 with TRBJ2-1; no clear D gene. Trimming took off 4 bases at V and 7 bases at J, with 9 bases between the two ends. The germline CDR1 and CDR2 sequences are SGHRS and YFSETQ. The CDR3 runs to 12 residues. Here the CDR3 DNA reads TGCGCCAGCAGCGAGGAGAGAAATGAGCAGTTCTTC. Translating gives CASSEERNEQFF.

The rearrangement uses TRBV5-4 and TRBJ1-4; 10 positions match TRBD1. This CDR3 has 15 residues. Per germline, CDR1 SGHNT and CDR2 YYREEE (reference sequence). With 4 bases clipped from V and 8 bases from J, the junction kept 8 bases outside the gene matches. The CDR3 loop is CASSTRQGAGEKLFF. Here the CDR3 DNA reads TGTGCCAGCAGCACCCGACAGGGGGCGGGAGAAAAACTGTTTTTT.

This chain connects TRBV11-2 to TRBJ2-1; tentative D call: TRBD1 (5 bases). V was cut by 1 base and J by 3 bases, with 10 bases left in between. Germline loops: CDR1 SGHAT, CDR2 FQNNGV. The CDR3 is 15 amino acids. CDR3 protein: CASSLGGSYYNEQFF. The CDR3, as DNA: TGTGCCAGCAGCTTAGGGGGCTCGTACTACAATGAGCAGTTCTTC.

The J gene is TRBJ2-5, the V gene TRBV18, with 7 bases matching TRBD2. Germline CDR1 reads KGHSH; CDR2 reads LQKENI. The CDR3 length is 16 residues. With V trimmed by 0 bases and J by 1 base, 5 bases remained unmatched. The CDR3 is CASSPPLAEFQETQYF. The CDR3, as DNA: TGTGCCAGCTCACCACCCCTAGCGGAGTTCCAAGAGACCCAGTACTTC. The full variable domain, rest sourced from reference TRBV18 and TRBJ2-5, is NAGVMQNPRHLVRRRGQEARLRCSPMKGHSHVYWYRQLPEEGLKFMVYLQKENIIDESGMPKERFSAEFPKEGPSILRIQQVVRGDSAAYFCASSPPLAEFQETQYFGPGTRLLVL.

The CDR3 is CASSLGNTGANVLTF. DNA of the CDR3: TGTGCCAGCAGCTTGGGCAATACAGGGGCCAACGTCCTGACTTTC. This sequence joins TRBV5-4 and TRBJ2-6; D gene uncertain. V lost 0 bases to trimming and J lost 4 bases, with 8 bases between them. This CDR3 is 15 amino acids long. Germline CDR1 reads SGHNT; CDR2 reads YYREEE (reference sequence).

This rearrangement joins TRBV3-1 (or the pseudogene TRBV3-2) to TRBJ2-5, with 10 bases that match TRBD2. Germline lookup yields CDR1 LGHDT and CDR2 YNNKEL (reference sequence). This CDR3 spans 16 amino acids. Trimming took 1 base from V and 2 from J; bases not matched to a gene: 4. The CDR3 DNA reads TGTGCCAGCAGCCAAGTCCTAGCGGGGGATCAAGAGACCCAGTACTTC. Its protein product is CASSQVLAGDQETQYF.

The chain uses TRBV4-1 and TRBJ2-7; maybe TRBD1 (5 bases). Looked up from germline, CDR1 is MGHRA and CDR2 is YSYEKL. CDR3 length: 14 amino acids. The ends were cut back, 1 base at V and 0 bases at J, with 7 bases in the middle. CDR3 sequence (DNA): TGCGCCAGCAGCCAAGTGACAGCCTCCTACGAGCAGTACTTC. The encoded protein is CASSQVTASYEQYF.

This clone was counted only a few times. The chain uses TRBV20-1 and TRBJ1-4; no firm D call. The CDR3 sequence is 11 residues long. Germline V lookup: CDR1 DFQATT, CDR2 SNEGSKA (reference sequence). V lost 4 bases, J lost 5 bases, and 5 bases lay in between. CDR3 nucleotide sequence: TGCAGTGCTACCGGGAATGAAAAACTGTTTTTT. This codes for CSATGNEKLFF.

The CDR3 nucleotides read TGTGCCATGCAAGACGCCCGGGCAGATACGCAGTATTTT. It yields the protein CAMQDARADTQYF. The rearrangement joins TRBV10-3 to TRBJ2-3; no clear D gene. Trimming took 9 bases from V and 4 from J, leaving 14 bases between them. The CDR3 loop spans 13 amino acids. Per the germline V gene, CDR1 is ENHRY and CDR2 is SYGVKD.

The chain recombines TRBV4-2 with TRBJ2-7, with D perhaps TRBD1 (7 bases). V dropped 4 bases and J dropped 0 bases, with 13 bases sitting between them. CDR1 LGHNA and CDR2 YNFKEQ come from the germline V gene. This CDR3 region has 15 residues. For the CDR3, the DNA is TGTGCCAGCAGCCCGCGGGGACAGAGCTCCTACGAGCAGTACTTC. This codes for CASSPRGQSSYEQYF.

The V and J genes are TRBV5-1 and TRBJ2-5, with 7 nucleotides matching TRBD1. CDR1 and CDR2 from the germline V gene are SGHRS and YFSETQ. The CDR3 contains 15 residues. The J segment lost 2 bases and the V segment lost 4 bases, leaving 8 bases of the junction unmatched. The CDR3 region has the DNA TGCGCCAGCAGCACGGTGGGACAGTCGCAAGAGACCCAGTACTTC. Its protein product is CASSTVGQSQETQYF.

This clone was counted a few times. The chain is built from TRBV3-1 (or the pseudogene TRBV3-2) and TRBJ2-2; 13 nucleotides line up with TRBD2. The CDR3 totals 17 residues. Germline loops: CDR1 LGHDT, CDR2 YNNKEL (reference sequence). Trimming removed 4 bases from V and 4 bases from J; junction bases left unmatched: 6. The CDR3 loop reads CASSRGLAGTGTGELFF. CDR3 bases: TGTGCCAGCAGCCGGGGACTAGCGGGGACGGGCACCGGGGAGCTGTTTTTT.

The chain employs TRBV3-1 (or the pseudogene TRBV3-2) and TRBJ1-6, with D perhaps TRBD1 (6 bases). Per the germline V gene, CDR1 is LGHDT and CDR2 is YNNKEL (reference sequence). Trimming cost V 8 bases and J 10 bases, with 12 bases left between them. CDR3 length: 12 amino acids. The CDR3 nucleotides read TGTGCCAGCCAGGACAGTCTCTCACCCCTCCACTTT. Encoded protein: CASQDSLSPLHF.

The V call is TRBV20-1, the J call TRBJ1-5; 9 bases fit TRBD1. The CDR3 consists of 15 residues. Germline assignment: CDR1 DFQATT and CDR2 SNEGSKA (reference sequence). V was clipped by 3 bases and J by 7 bases; unmatched bases: 10. The CDR3 here is CSASVQGAPGQPQHF. In DNA, the CDR3 is TGCAGTGCTAGTGTACAGGGGGCGCCGGGGCAGCCCCAGCATTTT.

The rearrangement joins TRBV24-1 to TRBJ2-1; D is perhaps TRBD2 (5 bases). There are 13 residues in the CDR3. V was clipped by 5 bases and J by 6 bases, with 10 bases between them. Germline V gives CDR1 KGHDR, CDR2 SFDVKD. CDR3 sequence (DNA): TGTGCCACCAGTGTAACCGGGGTCAATGAGCAGTTCTTC. Encoded protein: CATSVTGVNEQFF.

This sequence joins TRBV18 and TRBJ2-4; possibly TRBD2 for D (7 bases). Trimming took off 0 bases at V and 1 base at J, with 10 bases between the two ends. This CDR3 comprises 16 residues. Looked up from germline, CDR1 is KGHSH and CDR2 is LQKENI. The CDR3 DNA follows: TGTGCCAGCTCACCACCGGGGGGGGCGGCCAAAAACATTCAGTACTTC. As protein: CASSPPGGAAKNIQYF. The variable domain in full, completed from reference TRBV18 and TRBJ2-4, reads NAGVMQNPRHLVRRRGQEARLRCSPMKGHSHVYWYRQLPEEGLKFMVYLQKENIIDESGMPKERFSAEFPKEGPSILRIQQVVRGDSAAYFCASSPPGGAAKNIQYFGAGTRLSVL.